This T cell receptor beta chain was documented in a study of T cells in Graves' hyperthyroidism and ophthalmopathy. Whole-study context: Peripheral blood was obtained at initial diagnosis, preceding any treatment. Study-level points and caveats: Most expanded thyroid clonotypes above 0.001 recurred in blood.

Germline CDR1 reads PRHDT; CDR2 reads FYEKMQ (reference sequence). This CDR3 region has 15 residues. V was cut by 0 bases and J by 4 bases, with 12 bases left in between. Concerning this clonotype itself: Its antigen is as yet unknown.

Cells are PBMCs isolated from roughly 10 ml of fresh blood. The source material, RNA transcripts, was used to amplify TCR beta CDR3 regions. The TCR CDR3 was amplified in a first-round RT-PCR using the HTBI primer set. Using its own MiXCR run on the multiplex PCR reads, TCRdb lists one record per CDR3 protein. The data show about 210,000 distinct CDR3 sequences, roughly 18% seen once. Sequenced: blood. The J gene is TRBJ1-2, the V gene TRBV13; D unresolved. The sequence was collected from a man aged 50-60 years with Graves' hyperthyroidism. The CDR3 DNA reads as TGTGCCAGCAGCTTAGGGATGATAGGAGGCTATGGCTACACCTTC. This codes for CASSLGMIGGYGYTF.